This TCR beta chain was identified in a study of T cell changes during pregnancy in multiple sclerosis. The assay was immunoSEQ multiplex PCR, and TCRdb's table has in-frame clones only and misses some. The data hold around 56,000 clones, with about 88% observed a single time. This CDR3 is built from 19 residues. V lost 0 bases to trimming and J lost 0 bases, with 20 bases between them. Germline V CDR1 and CDR2: SGDLS, YYNGEE. J is TRBJ2-3 and V is TRBV9, with D possibly TRBD1 on 6 matching bases. The sequences come from CD4+ T cells from peripheral blood mononuclear cells, collected in the third trimester of pregnancy. The sequence was collected from a female donor with multiple sclerosis, enrolled in a pregnancy study. CDR3 residues: CASSVEGRGLLGSTDTQYF. For the CDR3, the DNA is TGTGCCAGCAGCGTAGAGGGCAGGGGATTACTAGGTAGCACAGATACGCAGTATTTT.